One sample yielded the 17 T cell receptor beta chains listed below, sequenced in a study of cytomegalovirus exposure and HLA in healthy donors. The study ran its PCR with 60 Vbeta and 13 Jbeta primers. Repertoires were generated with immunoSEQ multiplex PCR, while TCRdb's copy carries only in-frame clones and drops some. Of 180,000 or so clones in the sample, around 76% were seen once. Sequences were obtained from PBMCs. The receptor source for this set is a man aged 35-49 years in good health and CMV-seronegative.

CDR3 in amino acids: CASGRTSGAYEQYF. Here the CDR3 DNA reads TGTGCCAGCGGCCGGACTAGCGGGGCCTACGAGCAGTACTTC. The rearrangement links TRBV11-1 to TRBJ2-7, with TRBD2 identical over 12 bases. Germline V gives CDR1 SGHAT, CDR2 FQDESV (reference sequence). CDR3 size: 14 residues. J gave up 2 bases and V 8 bases, and 4 bases lay outside the gene matches.

CDR3 sequence reads: CASRPRQGVSSEAFF. The CDR3 nucleotides are TGTGCCAGCAGGCCCCGACAGGGAGTAAGTTCTGAAGCTTTCTTT. The chain has TRBV6-5 and TRBJ1-1, with 7 bases aligning to TRBD1. Trimming cost V 6 bases and J 6 bases; bases outside gene matches: 13. Germline CDR1 reads MNHEY; CDR2 reads SVGAGI. The CDR3 is 15 residues long.

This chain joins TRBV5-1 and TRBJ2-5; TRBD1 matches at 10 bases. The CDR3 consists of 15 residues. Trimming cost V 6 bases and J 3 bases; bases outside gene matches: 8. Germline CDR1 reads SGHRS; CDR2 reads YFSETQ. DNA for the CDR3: TGCGCCAGCAATTTGAGACAGGGGGCAAAAGAGACCCAGTACTTC. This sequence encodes CASNLRQGAKETQYF.

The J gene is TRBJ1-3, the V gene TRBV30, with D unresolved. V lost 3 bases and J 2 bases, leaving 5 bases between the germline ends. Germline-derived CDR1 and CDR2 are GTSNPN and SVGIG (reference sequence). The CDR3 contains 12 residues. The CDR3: CAWRAAGNTIYF. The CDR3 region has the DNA TGTGCCTGGAGAGCGGCTGGAAACACCATATATTTT.

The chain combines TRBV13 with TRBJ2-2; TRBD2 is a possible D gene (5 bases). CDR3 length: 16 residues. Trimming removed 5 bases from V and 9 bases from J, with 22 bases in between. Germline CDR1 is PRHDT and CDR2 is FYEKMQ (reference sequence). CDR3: CASSPPSGAPRRELFF. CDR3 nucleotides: TGTGCCAGCAGCCCCCCGAGCGGAGCACCCAGGAGGGAGCTGTTTTTT.

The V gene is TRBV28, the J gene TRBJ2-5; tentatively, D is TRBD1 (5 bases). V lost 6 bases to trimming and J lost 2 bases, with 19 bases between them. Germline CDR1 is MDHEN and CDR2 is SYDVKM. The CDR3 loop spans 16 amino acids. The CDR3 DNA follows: TGTGCCAGCAGCCCCCAGCAGGGAACCACTCAAGAGACCCAGTACTTC. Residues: CASSPQQGTTQETQYF.

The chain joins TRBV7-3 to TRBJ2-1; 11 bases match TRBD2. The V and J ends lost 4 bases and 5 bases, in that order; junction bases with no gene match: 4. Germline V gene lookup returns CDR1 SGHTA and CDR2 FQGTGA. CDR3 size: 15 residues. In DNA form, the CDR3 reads TGTGCCAGCAGCTCTACTAGCGGGAGTGACAATGAGCAGTTCTTC. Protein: CASSSTSGSDNEQFF.

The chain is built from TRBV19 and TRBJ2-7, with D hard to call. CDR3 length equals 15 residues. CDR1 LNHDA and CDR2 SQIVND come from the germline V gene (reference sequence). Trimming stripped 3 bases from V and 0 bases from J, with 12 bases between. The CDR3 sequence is CASSMTPQSSYEQYF. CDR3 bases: TGTGCCAGTAGTATGACCCCACAGAGCTCCTACGAGCAGTACTTC.

CDR3 region: CASSLPENTEAFF. CDR3 bases: TGTGCCAGCAGTTTGCCAGAGAACACTGAAGCTTTCTTT. The chain is built from TRBV28 and TRBJ1-1, with no clear D. This CDR3 is 13 amino acids long. Between the trimmed V and J ends, which lost 3 bases and 1 base, there was a span of 6 bases. Germline V gene sequence: CDR1 MDHEN, CDR2 SYDVKM.

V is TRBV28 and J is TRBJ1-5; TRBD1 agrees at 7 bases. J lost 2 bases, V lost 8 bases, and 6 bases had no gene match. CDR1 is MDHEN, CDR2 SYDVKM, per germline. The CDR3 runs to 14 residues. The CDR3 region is CASAYRGGNQPQHF. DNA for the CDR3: TGTGCCAGCGCTTACAGGGGCGGCAATCAGCCCCAGCATTTT.

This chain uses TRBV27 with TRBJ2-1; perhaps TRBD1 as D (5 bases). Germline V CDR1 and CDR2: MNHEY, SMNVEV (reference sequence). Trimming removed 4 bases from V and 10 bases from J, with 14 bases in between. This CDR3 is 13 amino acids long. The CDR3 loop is CASSWARVGEQFF. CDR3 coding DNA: TGTGCCAGCAGTTGGGCCAGGGTCGGGGAGCAGTTCTTC.

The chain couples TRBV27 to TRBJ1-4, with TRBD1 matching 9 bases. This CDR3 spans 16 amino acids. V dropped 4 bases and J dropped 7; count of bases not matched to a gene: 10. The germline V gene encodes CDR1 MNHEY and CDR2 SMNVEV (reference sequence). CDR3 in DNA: TGTGCCAGCAGTTCACCCCATCCGGGACAGGGTGAAAAACTGTTTTTT. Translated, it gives CASSSPHPGQGEKLFF.

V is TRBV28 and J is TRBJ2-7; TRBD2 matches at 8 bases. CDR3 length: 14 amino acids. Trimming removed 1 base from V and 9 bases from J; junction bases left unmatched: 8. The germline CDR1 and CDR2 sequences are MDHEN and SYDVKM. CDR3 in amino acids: CASSLLRGALGQYF. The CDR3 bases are TGTGCCAGCAGTTTATTGCGGGGGGCGCTTGGGCAGTACTTC.

The CDR3 DNA follows: TGTGCCAGCAGAACCGAGATTGAAGCTTTCTTT. As protein: CASRTEIEAFF. The chain combines TRBV28 with TRBJ1-1; the D is unclear. CDR3 length: 11 residues. CDR1 and CDR2 (germline): MDHEN, SYDVKM. V was shortened by 6 bases and J by 7 bases, with 9 bases between the two germline ends.

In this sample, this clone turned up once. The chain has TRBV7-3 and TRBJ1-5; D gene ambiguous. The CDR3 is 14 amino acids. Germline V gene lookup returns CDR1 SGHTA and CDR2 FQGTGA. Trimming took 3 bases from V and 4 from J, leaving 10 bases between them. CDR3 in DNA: TGTGCCAGCAGCTTGGGAGGTCAGAATCAGCCCCAGCATTTT. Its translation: CASSLGGQNQPQHF.

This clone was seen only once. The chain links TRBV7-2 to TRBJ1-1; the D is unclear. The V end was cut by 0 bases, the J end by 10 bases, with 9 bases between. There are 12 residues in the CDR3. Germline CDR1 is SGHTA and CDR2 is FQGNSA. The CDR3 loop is CASSLALSGAFF. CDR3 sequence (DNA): TGTGCCAGCAGCTTAGCGCTTAGTGGAGCTTTCTTT.

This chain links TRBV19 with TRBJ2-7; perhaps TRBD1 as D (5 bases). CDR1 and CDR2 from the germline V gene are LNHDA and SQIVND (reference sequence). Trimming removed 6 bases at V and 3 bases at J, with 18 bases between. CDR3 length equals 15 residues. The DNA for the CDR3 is TGTGCCAGTAGCCCCAATGGGCGGCAGGGCTACGAGCAGTACTTC. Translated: CASSPNGRQGYEQYF.